These 17 T cell receptor beta chains originate from one sample sequenced in a study of OX40 agonist ivuxolimab in advanced cancers. The protocol was immunoSEQ multiplex PCR, while the TCRdb copy is restricted to in-frame clones and leaves out a portion. The profile shows some 75,000 clones, 85% of them singletons. Sequencing used CD4+ or CD8+ T cells sorted from blood, obtained in a trial of the OX40 agonist ivuxolimab. The origin of the receptors is an adult with an advanced solid tumor such as melanoma, head and neck, liver or kidney cancer.

The chain employs TRBV25-1 and TRBJ1-2; 7 bases map to TRBD1. The CDR3 is 14 residues long. CDR1 and CDR2 (germline): MGHDK, SYGVNS. Trimming at V came to 3 bases and at J to 5 bases, leaving 6 bases not matched to a gene. The CDR3 is CASSEDRYPYGYTF. The DNA of the CDR3 is TGTGCCAGCAGTGAGGACAGGTATCCTTATGGCTACACCTTC.

On this clone itself: Relative to the germline gene, one junction end is altered; a read error may explain this. This rearrangement joins TRBV7-7 to TRBJ2-1, with D maybe TRBD2 (6 bases). The CDR3 totals 17 residues. Germline loops: CDR1 SSHAT, CDR2 FNYEAQ (reference sequence). In DNA form, the CDR3 reads TGTGCTAGCAGCTTGGGGACCGGGACTCCCAGAGACAATGAGCAGTTCTTC. This translates into CASSLGTGTPRDNEQFF.

The chain combines TRBV9 with TRBJ2-3; TRBD2 is a possible D gene (5 bases). The CDR3 totals 15 residues. Trimming removed 3 bases from V and 3 bases from J, with 14 bases in between. The germline gives CDR1 SGDLS, CDR2 YYNGEE. The DNA of the CDR3 is TGTGCCAGCAGCGGGGTTCGGGGTCCTACAGATACGCAGTATTTT. This sequence encodes CASSGVRGPTDTQYF.

The chain combines TRBV4-1 with TRBJ2-4; D is unresolved. Between the trimmed V and J ends, which lost 1 base and 0 bases, there was a span of 13 bases. The CDR3 covers 17 residues. The germline V gene encodes CDR1 MGHRA and CDR2 YSYEKL. The CDR3 here is CASSQAGYPLAKNIQYF. In DNA, the CDR3 is TGCGCCAGCAGCCAAGCGGGCTATCCCCTAGCCAAAAACATTCAGTACTTC.

The chain recombines TRBV19 with TRBJ2-2, with D hard to call. CDR3 length: 14 residues. V was clipped by 3 bases and J by 1 base, with 6 bases between them. Per germline, CDR1 LNHDA and CDR2 SQIVND (reference sequence). In DNA, the CDR3 is TGTGCCAGTAGTATCCGTCAGAACACCGGGGAGCTGTTTTTT. Translated: CASSIRQNTGELFF. Full variable domain (remainder filled in from reference TRBV19 and TRBJ2-2): DGGITQSPKYLFRKEGQNVTLSCEQNLNHDAMYWYRQDPGQGLRLIYYSQIVNDFQKGDIAEGYSVSREKKESFPLTVTSAQKNPTAFYLCASSIRQNTGELFFGEGSRLTVL.

The chain recombines TRBV6-5 with TRBJ2-1; TRBD1 is a possible D gene (6 bases). Deletions cut 7 bases from V and 4 bases from J, with 14 bases between. The germline CDR1 and CDR2 sequences are MNHEY and SVGAGI. This CDR3 comprises 14 residues. The CDR3 DNA reads TGTGCCAGCAACAAGAGAGGACAGTACAATGAGCAGTTCTTC. Translation gives CASNKRGQYNEQFF.

The chain recombines TRBV7-3 with TRBJ1-2; 7 bases align to TRBD1. Losses at the gene ends were 6 bases for V and 11 bases for J; bases not matched to a gene: 9. The CDR3 covers 12 residues. The germline gives CDR1 SGHTA, CDR2 FQGTGA. The CDR3 sequence: CASRSSPGGYTF. CDR3 nucleotide sequence: TGTGCCAGCAGGAGTTCCCCAGGGGGGTACACCTTC.

The rearrangement uses TRBV6-5 and TRBJ1-1; D may be TRBD1 (6 bases). Germline V gene sequence: CDR1 MNHEY, CDR2 SVGAGI. This CDR3 has 13 amino acids. Trimming took off 8 bases at V and 5 bases at J, with 15 bases between the two ends. Written as DNA, the CDR3 is TGTGCCAGCCCACAGGGATCGGTTACTGAAGCTTTCTTT. Protein product: CASPQGSVTEAFF.

The genes are TRBV7-9 and TRBJ1-5; the D is unclear. V lost 5 bases and J lost 5, with 16 bases in between. Germline V lookup: CDR1 SEHNR, CDR2 FQNEAQ (reference sequence). The CDR3 sequence is 15 residues long. For the CDR3, the DNA is TGTGCCAGCAGCCGCTTTGGAGTCGCGGATCAGCCCCAGCATTTT. It encodes CASSRFGVADQPQHF.

V and J are TRBV10-3 and TRBJ2-1, with TRBD1 as a possible D gene (6 bases). V lost 10 bases and J 13 bases, leaving 23 bases between the germline ends. This CDR3 region has 13 residues. Germline V gene sequence: CDR1 ENHRY, CDR2 SYGVKD. CDR3 region: CATQGGTSGNQFF. The CDR3 bases are TGTGCCACCCAAGGGGGAACTTCGGGGAACCAGTTCTTC.

The rearrangement uses TRBV11-2 and TRBJ1-1, with D possibly being TRBD1 (6 bases). Between the trimmed V and J ends, which lost 5 bases and 1 base, there was a span of 11 bases. The CDR3 spans 14 residues. In germline, CDR1 is SGHAT, CDR2 FQNNGV. CDR3 nucleotides: TGTGCCAGCAGCCCCCGAGGGGGGAACACTGAAGCTTTCTTT. It translates to CASSPRGGNTEAFF. Drawing the rest from reference TRBV11-2 and TRBJ1-1, the complete variable domain is EAGVAQSPRYKIIEKRQSVAFWCNPISGHATLYWYQQILGQGPKLLIQFQNNGVVDDSQLPKDRFSAERLKGVDSTLKIQPAKLEDSAVYLCASSPRGGNTEAFFGQGTRLTVV.

This clone was picked up a small number of times. This chain links TRBV5-4 with TRBJ2-7; maybe TRBD2 (5 bases). CDR1 and CDR2 from the germline V gene are SGHNT and YYREEE (reference sequence). The CDR3 contains 18 residues. V was shortened by 4 bases and J by 0 bases, with 23 bases between the two germline ends. The CDR3 region is CASSLAIGLGSRSYEQYF. The DNA of the CDR3 is TGTGCCAGCAGCCTTGCTATTGGCTTGGGGAGCCGCTCCTACGAGCAGTACTTC. Complete variable domain (other parts from reference TRBV5-4 and TRBJ2-7): ETGVTQSPTHLIKTRGQQVTLRCSSQSGHNTVSWYQQALGQGPQFIFQYYREEENGRGNFPPRFSGLQFPNYSSELNVNALELDDSALYLCASSLAIGLGSRSYEQYFGPGTRLTVT.

The gene calls are TRBV5-5 and TRBJ2-2, with D maybe TRBD2 (6 bases). V gave up 4 bases and J gave up 2 bases, with 12 bases separating them. The CDR3 runs to 15 residues. In germline, CDR1 is SGHKS, CDR2 YYEKEE (reference sequence). DNA for the CDR3: TGTGCCAGCAGCGCGGGGACGCCCAACACCGGGGAGCTGTTTTTT. Amino acid sequence: CASSAGTPNTGELFF.

The rearrangement uses TRBV9 and TRBJ2-6, with a tentative D call TRBD1 (6 bases). Germline CDR1 and CDR2: SGDLS and YYNGEE. The CDR3 consists of 15 residues. V gave up 4 bases and J gave up 3 bases, with 11 bases separating them. The CDR3 DNA reads TGTGCCAGCAGCCCGAGGGGGAGTGGGGCCAACGTCCTGACTTTC. Translating gives CASSPRGSGANVLTF.

In its sample, this clone was seen a few times. The chain carries TRBV7-9 and TRBJ2-3, with a possible D match to TRBD1 (5 bases). The CDR3 has 15 residues. CDR1 is SEHNR, CDR2 FQNEAQ, per germline (reference sequence). Trimming removed 5 bases at V and 1 base at J, with 13 bases between. The CDR3 DNA follows: TGTGCCAGCAGCCAATTATTCAGGGGCACAGATACGCAGTATTTT. It specifies CASSQLFRGTDTQYF.

The V call is TRBV6-1, the J call TRBJ2-7, with a tentative D call TRBD2 (7 bases). The V and J ends lost 11 bases and 2 bases respectively, with 16 bases between them. CDR3 length: 13 residues. Germline CDR1 and CDR2: MNHNS and SASEGT. The CDR3: CAGGATLAYEQYF. CDR3 nucleotide sequence: TGTGCCGGGGGGGCGACTTTGGCCTACGAGCAGTACTTC.

A note on this clone: The junction departs from the called germline gene at one end, perhaps through a read error. The sample carries other DNA sequences with the same CDR3. The chain uses TRBV29-1 and TRBJ2-7; TRBD1 aligns across 9 bases. The CDR3 contains 14 residues. CDR1 is SQVTM and CDR2 is ANQGSEA in the germline V gene. This CDR3 reads CSARPGQGSYEQYF. As DNA, the CDR3 is TGCAGCGCCAGACCGGGACAGGGATCCTACGAGCAATACTTC.